The TCR beta chain described here comes from a study of OX40 agonist ivuxolimab in advanced cancers. Overall study: Approximately 40% of patients had received prior checkpoint inhibitor therapy. Patients achieving partial responses numbered three: one hepatocellular carcinoma case and two cutaneous melanoma cases.

This CDR3 is 15 amino acids long. In germline, CDR1 is SGHAT, CDR2 FQNNGV. V was pared by 5 bases and J by 2 bases, with 13 bases between. A remark on this clone: Its antigen is not identified.

The repertoire was sequenced with immunoSEQ multiplex PCR; TCRdb's copy has only in-frame clones and lacks some. Of tens of thousands of clones listed, roughly 77% were seen once; the top ten hold roughly 18%. Study outcomes and limitations: In the 0.1 to 3.0 mg/kg range, CD4+ and CD8+ blood T cells had expanded clonally by week 6.

This receptor was identified in an adult with an advanced solid tumor such as melanoma, head and neck, liver or kidney cancer. Sequences were derived from CD4+ or CD8+ T cells sorted from blood, sampled in a trial of the OX40 agonist ivuxolimab. The chain combines TRBV11-2 with TRBJ2-1; a possible D gene is TRBD2 (6 bases). The CDR3 spells CASSTSSGAYNEQFF. The CDR3 region has the DNA TGTGCCAGCAGCACTAGTAGCGGAGCCTACAATGAGCAGTTCTTC.